Detailed here is one T cell receptor beta chain. Clones were sequenced by immunoSEQ multiplex PCR, and TCRdb holds only the in-frame ones, with some missing. Of roughly 79,000 clones listed, approximately 88% are singletons. This sample was taken from a study of blood T cell repertoires in COVID-19. This CDR3 spans 13 amino acids. Per germline, CDR1 SGHAT and CDR2 FQNNGV. The V gene lost 6 bases and the J gene lost 5 bases, with 13 bases spanning the gap. The chain is built from TRBV11-2 and TRBJ1-2; D not resolved. This clonotype was obtained from a woman between 45 and 60 years old with acute or convalescent COVID-19. Sequencing used peripheral blood. CDR3 loop: CASSHGEKYGYTF. The DNA for the CDR3 is TGTGCCAGCAGTCACGGGGAAAAGTATGGCTACACCTTC.